The rows below give T cell receptor beta chains drawn from one sample of a study of patients and donors after allogeneic stem cell transplantation. MiXCR, run by TCRdb on the RT-PCR reads, gives a single entry per CDR3 protein. The sample has fewer than 250,000 distinct CDR3 sequences, roughly an eighth seen once. Sequenced input: blood, either unsorted or a sorted T cell fraction (not recorded which). These receptors were taken from a human donor who was either an allogeneic HSCT recipient or a stem cell or donor lymphocyte infusion donor (not recorded which). It is not recorded whose cells these are; they may come from a transplant donor. Both conserved end residues are part of each CDR3. Each record gives: clone size, J gene, V gene, D gene, CDR3 protein, CDR3 DNA. D genes are given only for firm matches. Some rows mark clone size as missing; the rest say once, few, many or name a class of expanded clone.

many | TRBJ1-1 | TRBV20-1 | . | CSAIVRDAEAFF | TGCAGTGCTATCGTCCGTGATGCTGAAGCTTTCTTT
few | TRBJ2-3 | TRBV6-1 | . | CASSEEASTDTQYF | TGTGCCAGCAGTGAAGAGGCTAGCACAGATACGCAGTATTTT
. | TRBJ1-1 | TRBV7-2 | TRBD1 | CASSPGTAITEAFF | TGTGCCAGCAGCCCGGGGACAGCAATCACTGAAGCTTTCTTT
few | TRBJ2-3 | TRBV30 | TRBD2 | CAWKLAGGRSTDTQYF | TGTGCCTGGAAATTAGCGGGAGGGCGCAGCACAGATACGCAGTATTTT
few | TRBJ2-5 | TRBV20-1 | TRBD2 | CSAKGLAGSEETQYF | TGCAGTGCTAAGGGACTAGCGGGGTCTGAAGAGACCCAGTACTTC
many | TRBJ2-5 | TRBV5-1 | TRBD2 | CASSLGASGRQETQYF | TGCGCCAGCAGCTTGGGGGCTAGCGGACGCCAAGAGACCCAGTACTTC
many | TRBJ2-4 | TRBV20-1 | TRBD2 | CSATPAGGPNGIQYF | TGCAGTGCTACGCCAGCGGGAGGCCCCAACGGCATTCAGTACTTC
. | TRBJ2-5 | TRBV24-1 | TRBD1 | CATSDVRTGGGGTQYF | TGTGCCACCAGTGATGTTCGGACAGGGGGAGGTGGGACCCAGTACTTC
. | TRBJ2-7 | TRBV5-6 | TRBD1 | CASNSGTGDGENEQYF | TGTGCCAGCAACTCAGGGACAGGGGACGGGGAGAACGAGCAGTACTTC
. | TRBJ2-1 | TRBV19 | TRBD1 | CASRETGVGSYNEQFF | TGTGCCAGTAGAGAAACAGGGGTAGGCTCCTACAATGAGCAGTTCTTC
. | TRBJ1-1 | TRBV25-1 | . | CASSDQRGENTEAFF | TGTGCCAGCAGTGATCAAAGGGGGGAAAACACTGAAGCTTTCTTT
. | TRBJ2-7 | TRBV30 | . | CAWSRGARDEQYF | TGTGCCTGGAGTCGGGGGGCGCGGGACGAGCAGTACTTC
. | TRBJ1-2 | TRBV4-3 | . | CASSQDWGFGYTF | TGCGCCAGCAGCCAAGATTGGGGGTTCGGCTACACCTTC
. | TRBJ2-7 | TRBV18 | . | CASSPQLDSYEQYF | TGTGCCAGCTCACCCCAACTCGACTCCTACGAGCAGTACTTC
. | TRBJ1-1 | TRBV30 | . | CAWTRGAFSTEAFF | TGTGCCTGGACGCGGGGGGCGTTTAGCACTGAAGCTTTCTTT
. | TRBJ1-5 | TRBV25-1 | . | CASSDTGTHQPQHF | TGTGCCAGCAGTGACACAGGGACCCATCAGCCCCAGCATTTT
few | TRBJ2-1 | TRBV5-1 | . | CASSSGMNEQFF | TGCGCCAGCAGCTCGGGAATGAATGAGCAGTTCTTC
few | TRBJ2-1 | TRBV19 | . | CASRVGGARNEQFF | TGTGCCAGTAGGGTAGGGGGGGCGCGTAATGAGCAGTTCTTC
. | TRBJ2-7 | TRBV6-2/TRBV6-3 | . | CASSGTAYEQYF | TGTGCCAGCAGCGGCACAGCCTACGAGCAGTACTTC
many | TRBJ1-6 | TRBV5-5 | . | CASSGEGMNSPLHF | TGTGCCAGCAGCGGTGAGGGGATGAATTCACCCCTCCACTTT
few | TRBJ1-4 | TRBV18 | TRBD1 | CASSSGTGGNEKLFF | TGTGCCAGCTCATCTGGGACAGGGGGCAATGAAAAACTGTTTTTT
. | TRBJ1-1 | TRBV20-1 | . | CSASRAGVEAFF | TGCAGTGCTAGTAGGGCAGGAGTTGAAGCTTTCTTT
many | TRBJ1-5 | TRBV20-1 | . | CSARKGNQPQHF | TGCAGTGCTAGGAAGGGGAATCAGCCCCAGCATTTT
many | TRBJ2-2 | TRBV5-1 | TRBD1 | CASSTGQGNTGELFF | TGCGCCAGCAGCACCGGACAGGGGAACACCGGGGAGCTGTTTTTT
. | TRBJ1-5 | TRBV6-2/TRBV6-3 | . | CASSSNRGVINQPQHF | TGTGCCAGCAGTTCGAATCGGGGGGTTATCAATCAGCCCCAGCATTTT
many | TRBJ1-1 | TRBV7-2 | TRBD1 | CASSLQGARTEAFF | TGTGCCAGCAGCTTACAGGGGGCGCGCACTGAAGCTTTCTTT
. | TRBJ2-7 | TRBV5-1 | . | CASSLIFGGASYEQYF | TGCGCCAGCAGCTTGATCTTCGGGGGCGCTTCCTACGAGCAGTACTTC
many | TRBJ2-1 | TRBV11-2 | TRBD2 | CASSLLAGTSGTNSYNEQFF | TGTGCCAGCAGCTTACTGGCCGGGACTAGCGGAACCAACTCCTACAATGAGCAGTTCTTC
few | TRBJ2-1 | TRBV6-5 | TRBD2 | CASSYFSPAGGSYNEQFF | TGTGCCAGCAGTTACTTTTCCCCAGCGGGAGGGTCCTACAATGAGCAGTTCTTC
many | TRBJ2-5 | TRBV20-1 | . | CSARDIQETQYF | TGCAGTGCTAGGGACATTCAAGAGACCCAGTACTTC
few | TRBJ1-2 | TRBV29-1 | . | CSDGQGYGYTF | TGCAGCGACGGCCAGGGCTATGGCTACACCTTC
. | TRBJ2-1 | TRBV10-3 | TRBD2 | CAISVDTSGRAHEQFF | TGTGCCATCAGTGTCGATACTAGCGGGAGGGCCCATGAGCAGTTCTTC
. | TRBJ1-2 | TRBV5-4 | . | CASSPDGNYGYTF | TGTGCCAGCAGCCCGGACGGGAACTATGGCTACACCTTC
. | TRBJ2-7 | TRBV18 | TRBD2 | CASSPLSLAGGPSGSYEQYF | TGTGCCAGCTCACCACTATCTCTAGCGGGAGGGCCCTCAGGCTCCTACGAGCAGTACTTC
. | TRBJ2-3 | TRBV29-1 | TRBD1 | CSGDDRGTDTQYF | TGCAGCGGGGATGACAGGGGTACAGATACGCAGTATTTT
. | TRBJ1-5 | TRBV19 | . | CASSPPIGRSNQPQHF | TGTGCCAGTAGTCCCCCCATTGGTAGGAGCAATCAGCCCCAGCATTTT
few | TRBJ1-1 | TRBV7-3 | . | CASSDQVNTEAFF | TGTGCCAGCAGCGACCAGGTGAACACTGAAGCTTTCTTT
. | TRBJ1-2 | TRBV29-1 | . | CSGIGFNYGYTF | TGCAGCGGCATAGGGTTCAACTATGGCTACACCTTC
. | TRBJ2-5 | TRBV25-1 | . | CASSEGGGPEETQYF | TGTGCCAGCAGTGAAGGGGGGGGGCCGGAAGAGACCCAGTACTTC
many | TRBJ1-2 | TRBV20-1 | . | CSAIRDERDYGYTF | TGCAGTGCTATACGAGATGAACGGGATTATGGCTACACCTTC
few | TRBJ2-5 | TRBV5-1 | . | CASSTFSKTGETQYF | TGCGCCAGCAGCACGTTTAGCAAGACCGGGGAGACCCAGTACTTC
many | TRBJ2-5 | TRBV7-2 | TRBD2 | CASSLLAGMETQYF | TGTGCCAGCAGCTTACTAGCGGGAATGGAGACCCAGTACTTC
few | TRBJ1-4 | TRBV28 | . | CASSLPSVRYNEKLFF | TGTGCCAGCAGTCTCCCGAGCGTCAGGTATAATGAAAAACTGTTTTTT
. | TRBJ2-2 | TRBV7-2 | . | CASSPGPGRYTGELFF | TGTGCCAGCAGCCCGGGACCAGGAAGGTACACCGGGGAGCTGTTTTTT
few | TRBJ2-1 | TRBV7-9 | TRBD2 | CRSSLGGLAGGNEQFF | TGCCGCAGCAGCTTAGGGGGACTAGCGGGGGGCAATGAGCAGTTCTTC
. | TRBJ2-7 | TRBV19 | TRBD2 | CASSQAAGDEQYF | TGTGCCAGTAGCCAGGCCGCGGGGGACGAGCAGTACTTC
few | TRBJ2-7 | TRBV20-1 | TRBD2 | CSARVPSGRYEQYF | TGCAGTGCTAGAGTCCCTAGCGGGAGGTACGAGCAGTACTTC
many | TRBJ1-1 | TRBV29-1 | . | CSVEVTQNTEAFF | TGCAGCGTTGAAGTTACGCAGAACACTGAAGCTTTCTTT
. | TRBJ1-1 | TRBV18 | TRBD1 | CASSRETGLGTEAFF | TGTGCCAGCTCACGAGAGACAGGGCTAGGAACTGAAGCTTTCTTT
many | TRBJ1-4 | TRBV7-2 | . | CASSLERGEKLFF | TGTGCCAGCAGCTTAGAGAGAGGGGAAAAACTGTTTTTT
. | TRBJ1-6 | TRBV27 | . | CAVGGIFVDSPLHF | TGTGCCGTCGGAGGTATCTTTGTGGATTCACCCCTCCACTTT
many | TRBJ1-6 | TRBV9 | . | CASSPLTDLYSPLHF | TGTGCCAGCAGCCCATTGACGGACCTGTATTCACCCCTCCACTTT